Here is one T cell receptor (beta chain) with its context. These data originate in a study of blood T cell repertoires in COVID-19. Method: immunoSEQ multiplex PCR; TCRdb's copy keeps in-frame clones and lacks some. The sample includes about 160,000 clones, roughly 87% of them seen just once. The V and J ends lost 3 bases and 2 bases respectively, with 11 bases between them. Germline V gene lookup returns CDR1 SGDLS and CDR2 YYNGEE. The CDR3 length is 15 residues. The specimen sequenced was peripheral blood. V and J are TRBV9 and TRBJ2-2, with D maybe TRBD1 (6 bases). This sequence originates from a woman aged 55-69 years with active or convalescent COVID-19. The CDR3 coding sequence is TGTGCCAGCAGCGAAAGACAGGAAAACACCGGGGAGCTGTTTTTT. Amino acid sequence: CASSERQENTGELFF.